The T cell receptor (beta chain) under discussion was sequenced for a study of blood T cell repertoires in COVID-19. The CDR3 has 15 residues. CDR1 and CDR2 from the germline V gene are LNHDA and SQIVND (reference sequence). J gave up 0 bases and V 7 bases, and 8 bases lay outside the gene matches. The authors' processing: Estimates of nucleated cell counts were drawn from the amplification of reference gene primers. Sequencing used immunoSEQ multiplex PCR; TCRdb keeps in-frame clones, though not all of them. V, J and clone size are those of that table, while D and trimming were read from the DNA. Of approximately 100,000 clones in the sample, approximately 84% were seen once.

The receptor's source is a man in his 70s with acute or convalescent COVID-19. Material for sequencing was peripheral blood. The V and J genes are TRBV19 and TRBJ1-1, with TRBD1 matching over 7 bases. The CDR3 reads CASTPTGTVNTEAFF. As DNA, the CDR3 is TGTGCCAGTACCCCAACCGGGACAGTGAACACTGAAGCTTTCTTT.